The clone carrying this TCR beta chain was counted between two and nine times. With V trimmed by 5 bases and J by 4 bases, 6 bases remained unmatched. The CDR3 runs 15 residues. Germline CDR1 is SGHTA and CDR2 is FQGNSA. Sequenced material consisted of expressed TCRB transcripts (all of the isolated RNA was reverse transcribed). The assay was immunoSEQ multiplex PCR, and TCRdb's table has in-frame clones only and misses some. The table lists approximately 160,000 clones, roughly 8% of them singletons. The record originates from a study of beta chain features in type 1 diabetes. The sequence derives from a man between 18 and 35 years old in good health. The chain combines TRBV7-2 with TRBJ2-2; 8 bases line up with TRBD1. The sample taken for sequencing was central memory CD4+ T cells from blood. Written as DNA, the CDR3 is TGTGCCAGCAGCCTCAGGGGGCGCGGCACCGGGGAGCTGTTTTTT. This encodes CASSLRGRGTGELFF.